The clone carrying this T cell receptor (beta chain) was counted only a few times. From the 5' RACE reads, TCRdb called clonotypes with MiXCR, one entry per CDR3 protein. This sample has 200,000 to 250,000 distinct CDR3 sequences, with around 15% found just once. These data come from a study of T-cell memory formation after mild COVID-19. This CDR3 is built from 16 residues. The V gene's germline CDR1 is LNHNV and CDR2 YYDKDF (reference sequence). Trimming stripped 2 bases from V and 4 bases from J, with 15 bases between. The chain is built from TRBV15 and TRBJ1-5, with D unclear. Sequencing was performed on PBMCs or a T cell subset sorted from them (not recorded which). This receptor was obtained from a man younger than 30 who had mild COVID-19 (a few samples of this study predate the infection). Cell type and time point are not known. The CDR3 reads CATSRPPTAPNQPQHF. Written as DNA, the CDR3 is TGTGCCACCAGCAGACCCCCAACGGCGCCGAATCAGCCCCAGCATTTT.